This TCR beta chain was sequenced during a study of OX40 agonist ivuxolimab in advanced cancers. As for the study in general: Prior anti-PD-1, anti-PD-L1 or anti-CTLA-4 therapy did not bar entry, and around 39% had some. Regarding the study as a whole: Low normalized T-cell clonal expansion was additionally recorded for some nonresponders. Among T cells, CD8+ cells averaged more expanded clones than CD4+ cells.

This CDR3 region has 14 residues. V was shortened by 7 bases and J by 6 bases, with 16 bases between the two germline ends. Germline values: CDR1 SEHNR, CDR2 FQNEAQ (reference sequence). Some clones are missing from TCRdb's copy, which holds only in-frame ones; the method was immunoSEQ multiplex PCR. The profile shows more than 9,000 clones, 65% to 75% of them singletons. The count of this clone is one. Its antigen is as yet unknown. Sequencing was performed on CD4+ or CD8+ T cells sorted from blood, taken in a trial of the OX40 agonist ivuxolimab. This clonotype originated in an adult with an advanced solid tumor such as melanoma, head and neck, liver or kidney cancer. The chain has TRBV7-9 and TRBJ2-1; the D gene is possibly TRBD2 (6 bases). CDR3 amino acids: CASTKGRGLNEQFF. The CDR3 coding sequence is TGTGCCAGCACCAAGGGGCGGGGCCTCAATGAGCAGTTCTTC.